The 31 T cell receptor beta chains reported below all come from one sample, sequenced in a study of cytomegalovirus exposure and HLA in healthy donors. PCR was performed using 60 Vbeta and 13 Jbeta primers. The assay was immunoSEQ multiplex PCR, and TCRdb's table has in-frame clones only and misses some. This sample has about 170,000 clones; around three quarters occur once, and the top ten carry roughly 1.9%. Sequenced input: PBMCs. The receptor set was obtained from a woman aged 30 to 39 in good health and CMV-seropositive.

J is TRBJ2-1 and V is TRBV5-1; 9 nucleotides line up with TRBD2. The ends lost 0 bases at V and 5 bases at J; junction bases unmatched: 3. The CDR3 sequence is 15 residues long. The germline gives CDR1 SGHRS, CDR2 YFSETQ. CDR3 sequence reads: CASSLVAGVDNEQFF. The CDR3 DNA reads TGCGCCAGCAGCTTGGTAGCGGGGGTCGACAATGAGCAGTTCTTC.

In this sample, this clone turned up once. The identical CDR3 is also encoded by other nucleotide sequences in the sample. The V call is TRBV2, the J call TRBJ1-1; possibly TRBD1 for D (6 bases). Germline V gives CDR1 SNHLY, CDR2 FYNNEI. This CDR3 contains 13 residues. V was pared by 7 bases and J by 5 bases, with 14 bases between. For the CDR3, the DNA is TGTGCCAGCACGGGAACAGGGCTAACTGAAGCTTTCTTT. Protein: CASTGTGLTEAFF.

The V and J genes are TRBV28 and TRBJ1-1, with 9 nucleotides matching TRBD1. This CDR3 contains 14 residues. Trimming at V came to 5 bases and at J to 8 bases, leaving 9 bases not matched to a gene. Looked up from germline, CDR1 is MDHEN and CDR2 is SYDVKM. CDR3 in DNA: TGTGCCAGCAGTCCCCCCTGGACAGGGGCAGAAGCTTTCTTT. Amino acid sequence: CASSPPWTGAEAFF.

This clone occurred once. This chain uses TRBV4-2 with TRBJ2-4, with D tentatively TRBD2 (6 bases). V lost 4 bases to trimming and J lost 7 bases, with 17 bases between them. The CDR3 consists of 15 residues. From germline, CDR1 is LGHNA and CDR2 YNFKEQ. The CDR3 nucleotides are TGTGCCAGCAGCCCGCGGAGGGAGGTGGAGAACATTCAGTACTTC. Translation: CASSPRREVENIQYF.

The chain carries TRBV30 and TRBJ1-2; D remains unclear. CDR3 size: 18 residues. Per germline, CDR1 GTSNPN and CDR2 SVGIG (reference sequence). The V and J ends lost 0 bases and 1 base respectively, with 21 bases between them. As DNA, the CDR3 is TGTGCCTGGAGTGTTTCAAAGCCGGTCCGCGGAGATAACTATGGCTACACCTTC. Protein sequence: CAWSVSKPVRGDNYGYTF.

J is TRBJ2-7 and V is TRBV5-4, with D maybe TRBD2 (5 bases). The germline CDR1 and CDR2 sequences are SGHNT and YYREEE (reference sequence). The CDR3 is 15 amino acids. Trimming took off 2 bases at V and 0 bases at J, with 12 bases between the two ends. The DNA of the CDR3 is TGTGCCAGCAGCTTAGCGAGGGTGAGCTCCTACGAGCAGTACTTC. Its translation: CASSLARVSSYEQYF.

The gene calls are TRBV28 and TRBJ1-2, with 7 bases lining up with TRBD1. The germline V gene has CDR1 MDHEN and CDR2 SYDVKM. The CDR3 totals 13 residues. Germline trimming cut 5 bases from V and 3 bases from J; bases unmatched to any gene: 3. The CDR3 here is CASSLDRDYGYTF. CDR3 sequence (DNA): TGTGCCAGCAGTCTAGACAGGGACTATGGCTACACCTTC.

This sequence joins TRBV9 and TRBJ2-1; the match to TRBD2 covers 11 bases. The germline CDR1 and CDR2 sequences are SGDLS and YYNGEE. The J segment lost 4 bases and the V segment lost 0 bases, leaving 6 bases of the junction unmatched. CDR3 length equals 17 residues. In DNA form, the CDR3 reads TGTGCCAGCAGCGTAGGGGGTAGCGGGAGGGCTTACAATGAGCAGTTCTTC. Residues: CASSVGGSGRAYNEQFF.

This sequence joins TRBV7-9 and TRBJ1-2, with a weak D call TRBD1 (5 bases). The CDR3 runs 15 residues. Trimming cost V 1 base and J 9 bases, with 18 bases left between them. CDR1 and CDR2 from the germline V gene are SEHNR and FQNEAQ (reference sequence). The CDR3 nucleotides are TGTGCCAGCAGCTTAGTGGCAGGGCAAGTCTGGAGCTACACCTTC. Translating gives CASSLVAGQVWSYTF.

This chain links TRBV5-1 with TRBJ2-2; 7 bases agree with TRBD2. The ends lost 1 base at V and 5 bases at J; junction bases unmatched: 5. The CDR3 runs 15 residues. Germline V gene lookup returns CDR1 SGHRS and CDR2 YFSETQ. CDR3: CASSLPSGTTGELFF. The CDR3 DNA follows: TGCGCCAGCAGCTTGCCCAGCGGGACTACCGGGGAGCTGTTTTTT.

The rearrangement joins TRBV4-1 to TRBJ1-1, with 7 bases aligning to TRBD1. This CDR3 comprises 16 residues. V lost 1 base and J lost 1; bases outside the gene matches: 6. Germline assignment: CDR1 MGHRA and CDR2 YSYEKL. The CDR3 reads CASSQVTGTANTEAFF. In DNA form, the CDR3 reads TGCGCCAGCAGCCAAGTAACCGGGACAGCGAACACTGAAGCTTTCTTT.

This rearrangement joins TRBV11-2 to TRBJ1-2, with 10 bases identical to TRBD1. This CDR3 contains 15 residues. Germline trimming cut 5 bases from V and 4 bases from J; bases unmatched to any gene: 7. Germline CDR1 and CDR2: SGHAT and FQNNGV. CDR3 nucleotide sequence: TGTGCCAGCAGCCCCGGGACAGGGGCAGGCTATGGCTACACCTTC. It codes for CASSPGTGAGYGYTF.

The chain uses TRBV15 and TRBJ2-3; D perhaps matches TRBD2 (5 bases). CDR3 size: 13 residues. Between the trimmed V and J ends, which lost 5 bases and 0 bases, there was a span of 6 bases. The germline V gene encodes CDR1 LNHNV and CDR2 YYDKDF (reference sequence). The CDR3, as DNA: TGTGCCACCAGCGAGGGAAGCACAGATACGCAGTATTTT. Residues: CATSEGSTDTQYF.

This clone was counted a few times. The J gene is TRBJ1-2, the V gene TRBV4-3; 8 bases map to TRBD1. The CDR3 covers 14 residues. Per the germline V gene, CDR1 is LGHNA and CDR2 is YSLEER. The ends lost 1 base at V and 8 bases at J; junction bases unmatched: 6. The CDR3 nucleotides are TGCGCCAGCAGCCAAGGACAGGGGAGGGTAGGCTACACCTTC. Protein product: CASSQGQGRVGYTF.

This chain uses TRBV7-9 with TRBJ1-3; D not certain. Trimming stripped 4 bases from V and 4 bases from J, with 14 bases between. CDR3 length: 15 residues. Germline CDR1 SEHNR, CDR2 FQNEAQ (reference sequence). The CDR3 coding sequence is TGTGCCAGCAGCTCCCTAGAGGTCGGCGGAAACACCATATATTTT. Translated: CASSSLEVGGNTIYF. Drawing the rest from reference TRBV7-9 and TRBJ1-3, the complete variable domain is DTGVSQNPRHKITKRGQNVTFRCDPISEHNRLYWYRQTLGQGPEFLTYFQNEAQLEKSRLLSDRFSAERPKGSFSTLEIQRTEQGDSAMYLCASSSLEVGGNTIYFGEGSWLTVV.

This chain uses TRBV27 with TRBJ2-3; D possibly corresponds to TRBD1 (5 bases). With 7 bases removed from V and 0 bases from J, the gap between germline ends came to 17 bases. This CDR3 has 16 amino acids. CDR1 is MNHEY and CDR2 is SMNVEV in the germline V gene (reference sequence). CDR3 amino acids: CASKVLVDISTDTQYF. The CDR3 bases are TGTGCCAGCAAGGTACTCGTGGACATAAGCACAGATACGCAGTATTTT.

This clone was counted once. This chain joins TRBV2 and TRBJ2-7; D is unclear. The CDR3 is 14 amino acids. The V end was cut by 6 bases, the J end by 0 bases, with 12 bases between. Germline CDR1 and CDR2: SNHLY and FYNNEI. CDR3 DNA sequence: TGTGCCAGCAGCAGTAGACTGCTCTCCTACGAGCAGTACTTC. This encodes CASSSRLLSYEQYF.

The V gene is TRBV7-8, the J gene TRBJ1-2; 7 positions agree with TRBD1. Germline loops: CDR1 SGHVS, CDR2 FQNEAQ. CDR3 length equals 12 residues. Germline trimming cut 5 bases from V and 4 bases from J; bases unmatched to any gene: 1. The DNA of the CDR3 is TGTGCCAGCAGCACAGGGGTCTATGGCTACACCTTC. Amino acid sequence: CASSTGVYGYTF. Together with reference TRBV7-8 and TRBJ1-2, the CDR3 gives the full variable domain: GAGVSQSPRYKVAKRGQDVALRCDPISGHVSLFWYQQALGQGPEFLTYFQNEAQLDKSGLPSDRFFAERPEGSVSTLKIQRTQQEDSAVYLCASSTGVYGYTFGSGTRLTVV.

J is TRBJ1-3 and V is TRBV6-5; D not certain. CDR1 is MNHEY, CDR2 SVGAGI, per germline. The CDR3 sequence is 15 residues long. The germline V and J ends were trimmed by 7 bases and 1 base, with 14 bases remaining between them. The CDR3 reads CASTSTFSSGNTIYF. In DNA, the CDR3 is TGTGCCAGCACCTCGACTTTTTCATCTGGAAACACCATATATTTT.

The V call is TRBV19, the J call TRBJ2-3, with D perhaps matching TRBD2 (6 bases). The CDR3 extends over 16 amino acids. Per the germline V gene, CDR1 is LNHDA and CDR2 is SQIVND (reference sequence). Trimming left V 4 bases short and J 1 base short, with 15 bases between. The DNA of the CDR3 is TGTGCCAGTAGTACCCCCCGGCGGGAAGGCACAGATACGCAGTATTTT. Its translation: CASSTPRREGTDTQYF.

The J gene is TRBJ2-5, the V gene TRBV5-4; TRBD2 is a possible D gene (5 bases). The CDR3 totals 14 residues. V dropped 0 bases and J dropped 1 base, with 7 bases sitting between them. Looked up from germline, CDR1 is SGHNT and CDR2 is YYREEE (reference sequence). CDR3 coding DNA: TGTGCCAGCAGCTTGGATGGGAGCCAAGAGACCCAGTACTTC. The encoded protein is CASSLDGSQETQYF.

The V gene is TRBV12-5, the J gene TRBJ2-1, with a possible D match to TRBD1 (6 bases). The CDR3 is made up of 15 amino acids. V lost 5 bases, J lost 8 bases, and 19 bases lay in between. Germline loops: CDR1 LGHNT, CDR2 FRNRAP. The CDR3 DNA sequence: TGTGCTAGTGGTCAGTCCCCCGAGGGGGTCCATGAGCAGTTCTTC. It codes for CASGQSPEGVHEQFF. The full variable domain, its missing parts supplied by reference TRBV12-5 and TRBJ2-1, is DARVTQTPRHKVTEMGQEVTMRCQPILGHNTVFWYRQTMMQGLELLAYFRNRAPLDDSGMPKDRFSAEMPDATLATLKIQPSEPRDSAVYFCASGQSPEGVHEQFFGPGTRLTVL.

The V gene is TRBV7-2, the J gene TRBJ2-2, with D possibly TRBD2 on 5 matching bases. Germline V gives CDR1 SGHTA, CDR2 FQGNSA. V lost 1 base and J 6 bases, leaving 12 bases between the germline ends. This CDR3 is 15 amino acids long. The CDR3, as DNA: TGTGCCAGCAGCTTAGGGGATTTTAGCGCCGGGGAGCTGTTTTTT. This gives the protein CASSLGDFSAGELFF.

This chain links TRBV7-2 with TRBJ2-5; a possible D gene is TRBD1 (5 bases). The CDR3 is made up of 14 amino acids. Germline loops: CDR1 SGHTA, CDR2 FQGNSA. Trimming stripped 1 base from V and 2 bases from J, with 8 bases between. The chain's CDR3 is CASSLVPGQETQYF. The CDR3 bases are TGTGCCAGCAGCTTAGTTCCAGGGCAAGAGACCCAGTACTTC.

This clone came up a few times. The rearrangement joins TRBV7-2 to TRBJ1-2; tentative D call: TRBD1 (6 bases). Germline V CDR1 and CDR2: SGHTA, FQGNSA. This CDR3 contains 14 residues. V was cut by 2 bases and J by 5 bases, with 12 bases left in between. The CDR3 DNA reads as TGTGCCAGCAGCTTACAGACAGGCGGTTATGGCTACACCTTC. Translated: CASSLQTGGYGYTF.

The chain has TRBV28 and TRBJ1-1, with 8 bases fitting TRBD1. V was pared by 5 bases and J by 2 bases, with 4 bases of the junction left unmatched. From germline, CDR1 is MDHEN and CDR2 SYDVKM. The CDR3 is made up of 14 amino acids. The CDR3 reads CASSLGQENTEAFF. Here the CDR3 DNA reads TGTGCCAGCAGTCTGGGACAGGAAAACACTGAAGCTTTCTTT.

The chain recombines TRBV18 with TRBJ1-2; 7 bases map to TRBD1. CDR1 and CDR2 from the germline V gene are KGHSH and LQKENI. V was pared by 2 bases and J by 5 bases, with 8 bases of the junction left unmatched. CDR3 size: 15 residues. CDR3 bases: TGTGCCAGCTCACCAGTGGGACAGACAATTTATGGCTACACCTTC. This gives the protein CASSPVGQTIYGYTF. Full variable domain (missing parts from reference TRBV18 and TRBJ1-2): NAGVMQNPRHLVRRRGQEARLRCSPMKGHSHVYWYRQLPEEGLKFMVYLQKENIIDESGMPKERFSAEFPKEGPSILRIQQVVRGDSAAYFCASSPVGQTIYGYTFGSGTRLTVV.

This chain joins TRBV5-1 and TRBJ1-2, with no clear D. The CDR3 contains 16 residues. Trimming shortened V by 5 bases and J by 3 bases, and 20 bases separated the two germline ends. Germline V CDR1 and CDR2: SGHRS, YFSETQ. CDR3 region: CASRHPGGRADYGYTF. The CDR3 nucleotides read TGCGCCAGCAGACATCCGGGAGGGCGGGCGGACTATGGCTACACCTTC.

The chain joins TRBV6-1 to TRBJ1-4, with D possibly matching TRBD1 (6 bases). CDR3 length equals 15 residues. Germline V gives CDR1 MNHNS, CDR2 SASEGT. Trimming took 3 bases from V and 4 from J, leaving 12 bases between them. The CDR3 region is CASSDGQILNEKLFF. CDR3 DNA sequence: TGTGCCAGCAGTGATGGACAGATACTTAATGAAAAACTGTTTTTT.

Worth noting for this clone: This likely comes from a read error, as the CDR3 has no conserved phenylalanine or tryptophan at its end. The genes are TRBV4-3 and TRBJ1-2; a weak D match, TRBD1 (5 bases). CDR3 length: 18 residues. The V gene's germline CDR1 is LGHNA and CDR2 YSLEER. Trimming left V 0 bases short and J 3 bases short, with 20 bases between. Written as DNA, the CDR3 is TGCGCCAGCAGCCAAGAGCGTACAGGACGCGGTACCCACTATGGCTACACCCTC. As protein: CASSQERTGRGTHYGYTL.

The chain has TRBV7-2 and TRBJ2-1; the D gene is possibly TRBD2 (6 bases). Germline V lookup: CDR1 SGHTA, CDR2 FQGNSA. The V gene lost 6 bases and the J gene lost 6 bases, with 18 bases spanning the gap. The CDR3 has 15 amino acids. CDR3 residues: CASSFQGGRLNEQFF. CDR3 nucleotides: TGTGCCAGCAGTTTTCAGGGAGGACGGCTCAATGAGCAGTTCTTC.